This T cell receptor beta chain was documented in a study of shared T cell receptors in the human thymus. This clone was seen more than once but under ten times. The CDR3 is 18 amino acids. Germline V gene lookup returns CDR1 SGHDN and CDR2 FVKESK. Trimming removed 0 bases from V and 4 bases from J; junction bases left unmatched: 11. TCRdb keeps only in-frame clones here, not all; method: immunoSEQ multiplex PCR. The table lists 700,000 to 750,000 clones, approximately 85% of them singletons, with 0.0095% to 0.011% in the top ten. Separately, the same data were catalogued under a study of human thymus T cells. That study adds: Donors were healthy Finnish babies undergoing corrective operations for congenital heart defects. Thymus was obtained from resections taken during corrective heart surgery. It looked as if thymic and blood repertoires used V and J genes in a biased way.

The chain combines TRBV14 with TRBJ2-7, with 11 bases fitting TRBD2. The clonotype was recovered from a girl under three years old with a congenital heart defect. Sequenced input: thymocytes. CDR3 nucleotide sequence: TGTGCCAGCAGCCAAGAGTCTAGCGGGGGGACCTGGGGATACGAGCAGTACTTC. This translates into CASSQESSGGTWGYEQYF.